The 8 T cell receptor beta chains listed next were all sequenced from one sample in a study of CD8+ T cells in alopecia areata. Cutaneous lymph node cells were pooled, and they were sorted using CD4, CD8alpha, NKG2D, NKG2ACE and other markers. Reverse transcription of extracted RNA yielded cDNA, which provided the sequencing template. Libraries were prepared by immunoSEQ multiplex PCR; TCRdb keeps only in-frame clonotypes and omits some of them. The record shows over 250,000 clones for this sample, with no singletons present. The sample was CD4+ T cells sorted from a lymph node. The receptors were sampled from a C3H/HeJ mouse with alopecia areata. The strain's MHC: H2-k.

Notes on this clone: The genes are named according to mouse. From the germline J gene comes the end of the CDR3, since the read stops 4 residues before it. The chain has TRBV13-1 and TRBJ2-1; 7 bases match TRBD2. V was clipped by 0 bases and J by 0 bases; unmatched bases: 3. The CDR3 extends over 16 amino acids. Germline V gene data show CDR1 as NSHNY and CDR2 as SYGAGN. CDR3 bases read: TGTGCCAGCAGTGATGCTGGGGGATCTAACTATGCT. This gives the protein CASSDAGGSNYA. The full-length CDR3 reads as CASSDAGGSNYAEQFF.

Only a few counts were recorded for this clone. The gene symbols are mouse symbols. CDR3 sequence reads: CASSMGEMGAEQFF. CDR3 DNA, as far as it was read: TGTGCCAGCAGTATGGGGGAGATGGGTGCT. The rearrangement links TRBV19 to TRBJ2-1; TRBD1 or TRBD2 may be the D gene (5 bases each). The read finishes 4 residues shy of the CDR3 end, and the germline J gene is used to complete it. Trimming took off 2 bases at V and 6 bases at J, with 12 bases between the two ends. CDR3 length equals 14 residues. The germline CDR1 and CDR2 sequences are FNHDT and SITEND (reference sequence). Full variable domain (missing parts from reference TRBV19 and TRBJ2-1): GGIITQTPKFLIGQEGQKLTLKCQQNFNHDTMYWYRQDSGKGLRLIYYSITENDLQKGDLSEGYDASREKKSSFSLTVTSAQKNEMAVFLCASSMGEMGAEQFFGPGTRLTVL.

This clone was seen a few times. Gene names and germline refer to mouse. Coverage ceases 3 residues before the CDR3 finishes, and the germline J gene fills in the end. The chain links TRBV19 to TRBJ1-6, with D perhaps matching TRBD1 (6 bases). TRBJ1-6 is marked as an open reading frame, function uncertain. The CDR3 spans 15 residues. Germline-derived CDR1 and CDR2 are FNHDT and SITEND (reference sequence). V lost 4 bases and J 6 bases, leaving 14 bases between the germline ends. The CDR3 reads CASSPARGGNSPLYF. The sequenced CDR3 bases are TGTGCCAGCAGTCCCGCCAGGGGAGGTAATTCGCCC.

This clone was detected a few times. The genes and germline here are from mouse. Partial CDR3 DNA: TGTGCCAGCAGTGGCCGGGACAGATATGCT. Translated: CASSGRDRYA. The full CDR3 sequence reads CASSGRDRYAEQFF. This rearrangement joins TRBV13-1 to TRBJ2-1, with TRBD1 identical over 7 bases. The observed sequence ends 4 residues before the CDR3 terminus, with the missing tail filled in from the germline J gene. The germline gives CDR1 NSHNY, CDR2 SYGAGN. The CDR3 is 14 residues long. The ends lost 3 bases at V and 4 bases at J; junction bases unmatched: 4.

This clone was seen a handful of times. Germline and genes here are mouse. The read ends 4 residues early relative to the CDR3; the germline J gene fills the gap. The chain employs TRBV1 and TRBJ2-1; 9 bases fit TRBD2. CDR1 NSQYPW and CDR2 LRSPGD come from the germline V gene (reference sequence). V trimming: 0 bases; J trimming: 3 bases; junction bases outside the gene matches: 3. CDR3 size: 16 residues. CDR3 DNA (partial): TGCACCTGCAGTGCAGATAAACTGGGGGGCTATGCT. It encodes CTCSADKLGGYA. The CDR3, in full, reads CTCSADKLGGYAEQFF.

Details on this clone: Gene names are mouse gene names. The missing CDR3 end, 4 residues past where the read stops, is filled in from the germline J gene. The rearrangement joins TRBV13-1 to TRBJ1-1; D unresolved. CDR1 is NSHNY and CDR2 is SYGAGN in the germline V gene. CDR3 length equals 13 residues. Trimming removed 2 bases from V and 0 bases from J, with 5 bases in between. CDR3 DNA, as far as it was read: TGTGCCAGCAGTGAACAGTCAAACACA. Translation: CASSEQSNT. The whole CDR3 reads CASSEQSNTEVFF.

As for this clone: The gene symbols are mouse symbols. Read coverage stops 3 residues before the CDR3 terminus; the germline J gene supplies the remainder. This rearrangement joins TRBV13-1 to TRBJ1-6; D might be TRBD1 (6 bases). TRBJ1-6 is known as an ORF, though its function is uncertain. Per the germline V gene, CDR1 is NSHNY and CDR2 is SYGAGN. The CDR3 runs 14 residues. V was trimmed by 2 bases and J by 7 bases, leaving 10 bases between them. The CDR3 bases that were read are TGTGCCAGCAGTGAACAGAGGGGGAATTCGCCC. Protein: CASSEQRGNSP. From start to end, the CDR3 is CASSEQRGNSPLYF.

This clone appeared a few times. The genes and germline here are from mouse. The read ends 4 residues early relative to the CDR3; the germline J gene fills the gap. The chain is built from TRBV13-1 and TRBJ2-3, with D possibly matching TRBD1 (5 bases). V was shortened by 5 bases and J by 0 bases, with 13 bases between the two germline ends. The CDR3 contains 15 residues. The germline V gene has CDR1 NSHNY and CDR2 SYGAGN. CDR3 bases read: TGTGCCAGCAGAGAAGGACAACTTAGTGCAGAA. Its translation is CASREGQLSAE. The entire CDR3 protein is CASREGQLSAETLYF.